What follows is one T cell receptor (beta chain) and its context. Its antigen has not been determined. No quality values exist for individual bases; no much larger clone is one base distant. The intended sense of this specimen's time point label: week 47, end of study. Each vaccine dose, consisting of 300 ug of a 20-mer mutant IDH1 peptide in Montanide, was administered subcutaneously with topical imiquimod. Eight vaccinations were administered to patients in weeks 1, 3, 5, 7, 11, 15, 19 and 23, corresponding to visits V03 through V10. Donors had newly diagnosed WHO grade 3 or 4 IDH1-mutant astrocytomas with loss of nuclear ATRX. The samples were drawn from NOA16, a multicentre, single-arm, open-label phase I trial in Germany that tested a mutant IDH1 peptide vaccine in humans for the first time. Genomic DNA for TCRB sequencing was isolated from EDTA blood with the DNeasy Blood and Tissue Kit. The sample belongs to a study of a mutant IDH1 vaccine in newly diagnosed glioma (TCRdb year 2021). Broadly, across the study: Vaccination started 4-6 weeks after radiotherapy alone, or was given together with temozolomide cycles in the groups whose treatment included chemotherapy. The week-35 safety follow-up took place at visit V12, and the week-47 end of study took place at visit V13. Prior to enrollment, patients had been given standard therapy consisting of radiotherapy alone, temozolomide alone, or radiochemotherapy with temozolomide, with the combination given to most patients. Of the roughly 32 treated patients, approximately 62% were male and around 40% were female, and a mean age of 40.4 years was recorded. Peripheral blood samples were drawn at six visits, namely V03 (baseline), V05, V07, V10, V12 and V13. For exploratory analyses, about 25 treated patients had longitudinal TCRB deep sequencing done wherever samples were available. Summary of the overall study and its limitations: Availability determined which PBMC samples were chosen for TCRB deep sequencing. The authors noted that analyses of patient blood samples could not be reproduced because of sample limitations. Pseudoprogression appeared unrelated to alterations in the top peripheral T cell clonotypes detected by TCRB sequencing. Immune responses induced by the vaccine were seen in around 93% of patients across multiple MHC alleles.

Receptor libraries were prepared by the immunoSEQ multiplex PCR assay. Rearranged TCR beta chain sequences were amplified with the hsTCRB Kit following the manufacturer's protocol. An Illumina MiSeq was used to sequence the TCRB libraries. Processing in the source paper ran as follows. The kit vendor's proprietary platform handled demultiplexing, trimming and gene mapping. TCRdb retrieved this table from immuneACCESS and kept in-frame rearrangements only. Not all clones are present; in checked studies, unresolved V genes account for under half, and no reason is known for the remainder. D and trimming come from the DNA, and the V and J calls and clone size come from that table. Here the sample has about 36,000 clones; 75% occur a single time. Clones ranked in the top ten supply roughly 10% of the sample. The CDR3 runs 15 amino acids, cysteine and phenylalanine included. Only CDR3 DNA remains: 45 bases, in frame from the first base. Taken from the germline V gene, the CDR1 and CDR2 loops are SGDLS and YYNGEE. Relative to germline, V is 5 bases shorter and J is 6 bases shorter, with 19 bases between their ends.

This TCR came from a man between 40 and 49 years old with glioma. The sample here was PBMCs, taken from a glioma patient whose treatment included an IDH1 peptide vaccine. The rearrangement combines TRBV9 with TRBJ2-3, and the D gene may be TRBD1, 5 bases matching. For the CDR3, the sequence is CASSYKGSDWDTQYF. The bases are TGTGCCAGCAGTTACAAGGGGTCTGACTGGGATACGCAGTATTTT.